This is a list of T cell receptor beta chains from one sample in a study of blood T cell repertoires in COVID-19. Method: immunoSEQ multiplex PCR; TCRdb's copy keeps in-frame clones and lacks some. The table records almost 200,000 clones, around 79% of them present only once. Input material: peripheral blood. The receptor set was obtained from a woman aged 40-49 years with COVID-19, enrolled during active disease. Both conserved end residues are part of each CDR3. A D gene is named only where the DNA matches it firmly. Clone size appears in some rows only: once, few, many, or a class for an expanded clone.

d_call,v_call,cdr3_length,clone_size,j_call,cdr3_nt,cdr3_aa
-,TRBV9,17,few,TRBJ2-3,TGTGCCAGCAGCGTACGGGGAAGTGACCCGCTGCCAGATACGCAGTATTTT,CASSVRGSDPLPDTQYF
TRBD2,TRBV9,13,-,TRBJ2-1,TGTGCCAGCAGCGTAGTTAGCGGGGGGGAGCAGTTCTTC,CASSVVSGGEQFF
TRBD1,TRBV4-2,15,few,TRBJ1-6,TGTGCCAGCAGCCAAGAGGGACAGTCTAATTCACCCCTCCACTTT,CASSQEGQSNSPLHF
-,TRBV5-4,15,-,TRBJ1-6,TGTGCCAGCAGCTTTAGTGTCGGAGTCAATTCACCCCTCCACTTT,CASSFSVGVNSPLHF
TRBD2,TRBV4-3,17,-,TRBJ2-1,TGCGCCAGCAGCCAAGGGGCCGGGACTAGCGGTATCAATGAGCAGTTCTTC,CASSQGAGTSGINEQFF
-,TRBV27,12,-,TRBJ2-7,TGTGCCAGCAGCCCTTCGGGCTACGAGCAGTACTTC,CASSPSGYEQYF
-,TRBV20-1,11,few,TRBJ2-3,TGCAGTGCGATCGACCGGGAGACGCAGTATTTT,CSAIDRETQYF
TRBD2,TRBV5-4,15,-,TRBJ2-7,TGTGCCAGCAGCGGTCCTAGCGGGAGGGCCTACGAGCAGTACTTC,CASSGPSGRAYEQYF
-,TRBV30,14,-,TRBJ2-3,TGTGCCTGGAGTGTACTACTGTACACAGATACGCAGTATTTT,CAWSVLLYTDTQYF
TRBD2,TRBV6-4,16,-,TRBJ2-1,TGTGCCAGCAGTGACCATTGGGGGAGGGCTTACAATGAGCAGTTCTTC,CASSDHWGRAYNEQFF
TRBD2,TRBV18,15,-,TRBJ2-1,TGTGCCAGCTCACAGCGGGAGAGATCCTACAATGAGCAGTTCTTC,CASSQRERSYNEQFF